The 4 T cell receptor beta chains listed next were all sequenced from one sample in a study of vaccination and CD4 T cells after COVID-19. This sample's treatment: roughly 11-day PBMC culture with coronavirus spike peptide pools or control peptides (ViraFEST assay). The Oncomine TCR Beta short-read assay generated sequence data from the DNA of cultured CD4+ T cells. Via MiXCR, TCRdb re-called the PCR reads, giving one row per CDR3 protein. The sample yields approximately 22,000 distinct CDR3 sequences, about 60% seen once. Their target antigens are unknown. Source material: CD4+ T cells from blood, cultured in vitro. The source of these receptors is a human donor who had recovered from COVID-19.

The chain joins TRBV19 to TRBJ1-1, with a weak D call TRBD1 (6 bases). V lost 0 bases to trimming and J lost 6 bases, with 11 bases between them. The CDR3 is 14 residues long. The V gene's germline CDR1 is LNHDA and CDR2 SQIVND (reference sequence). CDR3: CASSIDRGRAEAFF. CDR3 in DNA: TGTGCCAGTAGTATAGATCGGGGGCGGGCTGAAGCTTTCTTT. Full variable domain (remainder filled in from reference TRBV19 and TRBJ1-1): DGGITQSPKYLFRKEGQNVTLSCEQNLNHDAMYWYRQDPGQGLRLIYYSQIVNDFQKGDIAEGYSVSREKKESFPLTVTSAQKNPTAFYLCASSIDRGRAEAFFGQGTRLTVV.

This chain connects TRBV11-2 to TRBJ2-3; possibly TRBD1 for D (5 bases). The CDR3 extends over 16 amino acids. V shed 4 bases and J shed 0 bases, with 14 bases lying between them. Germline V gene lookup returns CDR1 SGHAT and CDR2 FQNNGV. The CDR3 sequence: CASSSSRQLSTDTQYF. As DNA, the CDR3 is TGTGCCAGCAGCTCGAGTAGACAGTTAAGCACAGATACGCAGTATTTT.

CDR3 loop: CASSPGGRNSPLHF. The CDR3 DNA is TGTGCCAGCAGCCCGGGGGGGAGGAATTCACCCCTCCACTTT. The chain joins TRBV12-3 or TRBV12-4 to TRBJ1-6, with D maybe TRBD1 (5 bases). Trimming removed 6 bases at V and 7 bases at J, with 13 bases between. This CDR3 has 14 residues.

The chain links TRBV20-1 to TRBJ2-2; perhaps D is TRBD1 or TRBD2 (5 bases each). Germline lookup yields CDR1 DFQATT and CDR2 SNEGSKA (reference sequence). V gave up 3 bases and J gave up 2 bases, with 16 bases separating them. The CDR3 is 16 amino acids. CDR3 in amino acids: CSARHPGRSNTGELFF. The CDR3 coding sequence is TGCAGTGCTAGGCATCCGGGACGGTCTAACACCGGGGAGCTGTTTTTT.